The subject of this entry is one T cell receptor beta chain. As yet, its antigen is unknown. cDNA libraries for TRB were generated by 5' RACE incorporating UMI labels. TCRdb re-called the 5' RACE reads and gives one entry per CDR3 protein, without DNA. The sample has 90,000 to 95,000 distinct CDR3 sequences. Each CD8+ T cell subset was sorted in triplicate, over 250,000 cells each. The source of the sample is a study of CXCR3-negative and CXCR3-positive naive CD8 T cells. Overall study results and limits: The study found that naive CXCR3-negative and CXCR3-positive cells shared TRBV-TRBJ usage, while memory cells differed. Relative to memory CD8+ cells, whose diversity was much lower, both naive subsets had comparably high diversity.

This CDR3 is built from 11 residues. The receptor comes from a human donor in good health. Some clones in this sample may be carry-over from other donors' samples. This chain links TRBV12-3 or TRBV12-4 with TRBJ1-2. Sequenced material: naive CXCR3- CD8+ T cells from blood. Subset of the sample: CD45RO-CCR7+CD27+CD95- naive CD8+ T cells lacking CXCR3 (TNR3-). CDR3 loop: CASSLGLGYTF.